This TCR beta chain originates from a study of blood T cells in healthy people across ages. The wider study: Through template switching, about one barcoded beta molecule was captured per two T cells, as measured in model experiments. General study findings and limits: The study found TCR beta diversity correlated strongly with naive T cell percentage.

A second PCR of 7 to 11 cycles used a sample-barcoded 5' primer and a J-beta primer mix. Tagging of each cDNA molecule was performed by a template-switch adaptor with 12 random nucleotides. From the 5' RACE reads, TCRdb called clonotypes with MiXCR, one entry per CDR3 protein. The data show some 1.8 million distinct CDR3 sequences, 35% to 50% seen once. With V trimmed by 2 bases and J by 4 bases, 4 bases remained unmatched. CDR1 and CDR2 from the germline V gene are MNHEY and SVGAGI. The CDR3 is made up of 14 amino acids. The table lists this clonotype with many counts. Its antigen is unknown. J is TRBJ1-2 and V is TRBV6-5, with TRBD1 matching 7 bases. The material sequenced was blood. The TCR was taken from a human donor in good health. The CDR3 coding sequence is TGTGCCAGCAGTTACGGGGACAGTTTCTATGGCTACACCTTC. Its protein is CASSYGDSFYGYTF.